These 8 T cell receptor beta chains came from one sample sequenced in a study of blood T cell repertoires in COVID-19. Clones were read by immunoSEQ multiplex PCR, and TCRdb kept only the in-frame ones, dropping some. The table includes about 290,000 clones, 89% detected once. Sample: PBMCs or T cells enriched from blood (not recorded which). These receptors were collected from a woman between 40 and 50 years old who had recovered from COVID-19.

The chain is built from TRBV30 and TRBJ1-4; D ambiguous. Trimming shortened V by 8 bases and J by 0 bases, and 19 bases separated the two germline ends. CDR3 length equals 16 residues. Germline CDR1 is GTSNPN and CDR2 is SVGIG (reference sequence). The CDR3 bases are TGTGCCCCCGGCGTGGGCAGGATTTCAACTAATGAAAAACTGTTTTTT. This sequence encodes CAPGVGRISTNEKLFF.

J is TRBJ2-1 and V is TRBV4-3; D is unresolved. The germline CDR1 and CDR2 sequences are LGHNA and YSLEER. CDR3 length: 16 amino acids. V was trimmed by 4 bases and J by 10 bases, leaving 23 bases between them. CDR3 nucleotides: TGCGCCAGCAGCCCCCAGTGGGCTTCACCCCGTGTGGAGCAGTTCTTC. It yields the protein CASSPQWASPRVEQFF.

The V call is TRBV12-5, the J call TRBJ1-4, with D tentatively TRBD1 (5 bases). Between the trimmed V and J ends, which lost 3 bases and 4 bases, there was a span of 27 bases. The CDR3 is made up of 20 amino acids. From germline, CDR1 is LGHNT and CDR2 FRNRAP. This chain's CDR3 is CASGLALKGGATAGNEKLFF. In DNA, the CDR3 is TGTGCTAGTGGTTTAGCCCTCAAGGGAGGGGCGACTGCCGGTAATGAAAAACTGTTTTTT.

The chain couples TRBV7-2 to TRBJ2-7; no clear D gene. CDR3 size: 15 residues. Between the trimmed V and J ends, which lost 2 bases and 1 base, there was a span of 12 bases. CDR1 SGHTA and CDR2 FQGNSA come from the germline V gene. The CDR3 DNA follows: TGTGCCAGCAGCTTAAGTAGCTTAGAATCCTACGAGCAGTACTTC. Translating it yields CASSLSSLESYEQYF.

The rearrangement uses TRBV29-1 and TRBJ1-2; TRBD1 matches 7 bases. J gave up 9 bases and V 6 bases, and 10 bases lay outside the gene matches. The germline V gene encodes CDR1 SQVTM and CDR2 ANQGSEA. The CDR3 contains 12 residues. CDR3 DNA: TGCAGCGTCCCGCAGGGGGGCGCGAGCTACACCTTC. Translation gives CSVPQGGASYTF.

J is TRBJ2-4 and V is TRBV6-1, with 13 positions matching TRBD2. The CDR3 spans 19 residues. V lost 2 bases and J lost 0; bases outside the gene matches: 7. The germline V gene has CDR1 MNHNS and CDR2 SASEGT. The CDR3 sequence is CASSEPRTSGGLAKNIQYF. The CDR3 DNA reads as TGTGCCAGCAGTGAACCCAGGACTAGCGGGGGATTAGCCAAAAACATTCAGTACTTC.

The V and J genes are TRBV30 and TRBJ1-6; D is undetermined. Trimming left V 0 bases short and J 9 bases short, with 12 bases between. Germline CDR1 reads GTSNPN; CDR2 reads SVGIG (reference sequence). This CDR3 contains 14 residues. The CDR3 spells CAWSVRGVSSPLHF. The CDR3 nucleotides are TGTGCCTGGAGTGTACGCGGGGTTAGTTCACCCCTCCACTTT.

In this sample, this clone turned up once. The chain combines TRBV6-5 with TRBJ2-3; the match to TRBD1 covers 8 bases. CDR3 size: 15 residues. CDR1 and CDR2 from the germline V gene are MNHEY and SVGAGI. V trimming: 4 bases; J trimming: 2 bases; junction bases outside the gene matches: 5. The CDR3 DNA follows: TGTGCCAGCAGTTCCCAGGACAGGGTCACAGATACGCAGTATTTT. It specifies CASSSQDRVTDTQYF.